This entry features one T cell receptor beta chain sequence. Its antigen is still unknown. One base away there is no much larger clone; base qualities are not given. The sample has other DNA sequences that encode this CDR3 too. The donors were healthy, HIV-negative adults who had no recently reported acute infections or vaccinations. All donors were Caucasian adults living in Nashville, Tennessee, USA. CD4+ T cells were enriched through magnetic negative selection, after which naive cells were positively selected on CD45RA and the remaining negative fraction served as the memory subset. After blood collection by leukapheresis, PBMCs were isolated using Ficoll-Histopaque density gradient centrifugation and then cryopreserved in the vapor phase of liquid nitrogen. Analytical flow cytometry was used to check the purity and quantity of every magnetically sorted T cell population. From each sorted fraction, genomic DNA was isolated and quantified by UV absorbance on a Nanodrop 2000c.

The CDR3, cysteine through phenylalanine, is 15 amino acids long. The entry retains the CDR3 DNA only, 45 bases that are in frame from base 1. Here V drops 2 bases and J drops 4 bases, and the junction holds 4 bases not matched to any gene. As encoded in the germline V gene, CDR1 is MNHEY while CDR2 is SVGAGI. Using the deep immunoSEQ assay, TCR CDR3 regions were amplified from genomic DNA by multiplex PCR. Extracted genomic DNA from each cell subset was spread evenly across all wells of several immunoSEQ 96-well plates, with each plate serving as a replicate. For sorted subsets, each replicate PCR was loaded with 150 to 250 ng genomic DNA, equivalent to 30,000 or so T cell genomes. The purified libraries were quantified using a Qubit 3.0 fluorometer, sized with a Bioanalyzer 2100, and then quantified again using the KAPA Library Quantification kit. Each immunoSEQ 96-well plate was sequenced on its own single-read 150-cycle Illumina NextSeq 550 flow cell. For the original study's pipeline: Because the immunoSEQ output included only junctional sequences and no quality scores, the filtering could not be the same as the filtering used for full-length reads. To assign V/J genes and CDR3, sequences were annotated using PyIR, a Python wrapper for IgBLAST v1.9, with IMGT germline references. Reads with weak V/J assignments (E-value above 1e-6), missing CDR3, stop codons, out-of-frame junctions, or ambiguous translated residues were removed. V3J clonotypes were defined by identical inferred V gene, J gene, and CDR3 amino acid sequence. Percentage overlap between repertoires was calculated by dividing the number of shared unique clonotypes by the size of the smaller repertoire. Richness of each repertoire was evaluated using RTK rarefaction, the Chao1 estimator, and Recon v2.1 estimates of unobserved clonotypes. For all TCRbeta clonotypes obtained by the gDNA method from a few donors, generation probabilities were computed with OLGA. In TCRdb, the immuneACCESS table is reduced to in-frame sequences with V and J assigned. These tables do not hold every clone; where another copy was compared, an unresolved V gene accounts for under half, and the others remain unexplained. Clone size and the V and J calls come from that table; the DNA yielded D and trimming. The sample table records about 960,000 clones; approximately 80% of these occur just once. Nearly 1.5% of the sample is held by the ten biggest clonotypes.

The entry originates in a study of shared clonotypes between healthy human individuals (dated by TCRdb to about 2020). Background on the whole study: The cohort comprised a couple of women and three men aged 18 to 49 years. Per donor, leukapheresis produced somewhere between about 0.8 and 9 billion PBMCs. For each donor, three plates each were used for CD4 naive and CD4 memory, two plates were used for CD8 naive, and one plate was used for CD8 memory. Libraries were prepared and TCR repertoires were sequenced by different laboratories using diverse techniques, in order to increase sequencing depth and limit assay-specific biases. Blood TCR repertoires of a handful of healthy adults were deeply sequenced to estimate repertoire size and the extent of clonotype sharing between individuals.

General conclusions and limits of the study: Even with the large sequencing depth, rarefaction of the sorted-subset datasets indicated that sequencing was incomplete. The genetic and exposure-history diversity represented was limited by the small number of donors. Larger estimated clonotype richness was generally found for naive subsets than for memory subsets. Clonotypes shared by all four sorted-subset donors showed higher generation probabilities than non-shared clonotypes. Sampling was limited to blood, and TCR repertoires in tissue likely differ from TCR repertoires in blood. When four donors were compared, the shared fraction of clonotypes was roughly 4.8% for naive CD4, around 3.6% for naive CD8, roughly 2.5% for memory CD4, and less than 0.45% for memory CD8. Pairwise subsampling indicated that sequencing depth was expected to affect the degree of clonotype sharing among donors.

The sequence was collected from a young man in good health. The sample consisted of memory CD4+ T cells sorted from blood. Per the publication, the cell subset or site label means: CD45RA-negative fraction. Recombination connected TRBV6-5 to TRBJ2-2; 7 bases in between match TRBD2. The CDR3 protein is CASSYGGLFTGELFF. The DNA is as follows: TGTGCCAGCAGTTACGGGGGACTATTCACCGGGGAGCTGTTTTTT.